This T cell receptor beta chain was recovered during a study of blood T cell repertoires in COVID-19. Turning to the study itself: Sites in the United States, Italy and Spain provided acute and convalescent COVID-19 samples. The analysed material was cDNA or gDNA that came from T cells, B-cell-depleted T cells, or PBMCs.

This clone occurred once. Germline V gene lookup returns CDR1 SGDLS and CDR2 YYNGEE. Trimming cost V 2 bases and J 7 bases; bases outside gene matches: 14. The CDR3 runs 17 residues. Only in-frame clones appear in the TCRdb table, and some are missing; sequencing was by immunoSEQ multiplex PCR. The sample comprises 100,000 to 150,000 clones, roughly 85% of which are singletons, and 2.5% to 3.5% rests with the top ten. The chain couples TRBV9 to TRBJ1-2, with 10 bases that match TRBD1. The receptor was derived from a woman aged 80 or older with COVID-19, enrolled during active disease. Specimen: peripheral blood. CDR3: CASSVSTGDRGKGGYTF. As DNA, the CDR3 is TGTGCCAGCAGCGTGAGCACGGGGGACAGGGGAAAGGGTGGCTACACCTTC.